These 23 T cell receptor beta chains were sequenced from one sample in a study of monozygotic twins with inflammatory bowel disease. TCRdb reworked the 5' RACE reads into one entry per CDR3 protein, no DNA. Its listing shows around 380,000 distinct CDR3 sequences. Sequencing was carried out using blood. Receptors originate from a human donor with ulcerative colitis or Crohn's disease, or a healthy co-twin of an affected twin (not recorded which).

The chain has TRBV5-5 and TRBJ1-1; with no DNA, the TCRdb D assignment of TRBD1 cannot be verified. Germline CDR1 is SGHKS and CDR2 is YYEKEE (reference sequence). CDR3 length: 16 amino acids. CDR3 sequence: CASSLVAGAAGTEAFF.

The chain recombines TRBV10-3 with TRBJ1-2. The germline CDR1 and CDR2 sequences are ENHRY and SYGVKD. The CDR3 is 15 amino acids. This CDR3 reads CAISETTDGNYGYTF.

J is TRBJ1-1 and V is TRBV18. The CDR3 has 13 amino acids. CDR1 KGHSH and CDR2 LQKENI come from the germline V gene. The CDR3 here is CASSRLVGGGAFF. Together with reference TRBV18 and TRBJ1-1, the CDR3 gives the full variable domain: NAGVMQNPRHLVRRRGQEARLRCSPMKGHSHVYWYRQLPEEGLKFMVYLQKENIIDESGMPKERFSAEFPKEGPSILRIQQVVRGDSAAYFCASSRLVGGGAFFGQGTRLTVV.

The genes are TRBV4-1 and TRBJ2-2; TCRdb gives TRBD1 as the D gene, but with no DNA this cannot be confirmed. This CDR3 comprises 17 residues. The germline V gene has CDR1 MGHRA and CDR2 YSYEKL. CDR3: CASSQYTPLTGTGELFF.

The CDR3 sequence: CSVTLTGNGYTF. The rearrangement joins TRBV29-1 to TRBJ1-2; the TCRdb call, TRBD1, lacks DNA for checking. From germline, CDR1 is SQVTM and CDR2 ANQGSEA. The CDR3 spans 12 residues.

The gene calls are TRBV12-3 or TRBV12-4 and TRBJ2-1; checking the TCRdb D call of TRBD1 is not possible without DNA. This CDR3 is built from 13 residues. The chain's CDR3 is CASSSTGRNEQFF.

The gene calls are TRBV5-1 and TRBJ1-2; there is no DNA to check the TCRdb D call of TRBD1. CDR3 length: 13 residues. Germline-derived CDR1 and CDR2 are SGHRS and YFSETQ. This CDR3 is CASSSGQGYGYTF.

The chain joins TRBV5-4 to TRBJ2-2; checking the TCRdb D call of TRBD2 is not possible without DNA. The CDR3 is 19 residues long. Per the germline V gene, CDR1 is SGHNT and CDR2 is YYREEE (reference sequence). The CDR3 sequence: CASSVVWLAGDPNTGELFF.

The J gene is TRBJ2-1, the V gene TRBV7-2; absent DNA, TCRdb's TRBD1 call cannot be checked. The germline gives CDR1 SGHTA, CDR2 FQGNSA. The CDR3 sequence is 13 residues long. The CDR3 here is CASSSPPINEQFF. Complete variable domain (other parts from reference TRBV7-2 and TRBJ2-1): GAGVSQSPSNKVTEKGKDVELRCDPISGHTALYWYRQSLGQGLEFLIYFQGNSAPDKSGLPSDRFSAERTGGSVSTLTIQRTQQEDSAVYLCASSSPPINEQFFGPGTRLTVL.

The V call is TRBV7-2, the J call TRBJ2-5. The CDR3 extends over 16 amino acids. Germline values: CDR1 SGHTA, CDR2 FQGNSA. CDR3 loop: CASSLVFAMPKETQYF.

The J gene is TRBJ2-7, the V gene TRBV7-2; TCRdb designates TRBD2, a call that cannot be tested without DNA. The germline gives CDR1 SGHTA, CDR2 FQGNSA. The CDR3 totals 15 residues. The CDR3 is CASSYNSGRESEQYF.

The V call is TRBV29-1, the J call TRBJ1-2; the TCRdb D gene call, TRBD1, has no DNA to confirm it. Germline CDR1 and CDR2: SQVTM and ANQGSEA. The CDR3 consists of 12 residues. The CDR3 loop reads CGGGQGHDGYTF.

The chain is built from TRBV9 and TRBJ2-2. CDR3 size: 13 residues. Germline V CDR1 and CDR2: SGDLS, YYNGEE. CDR3 protein: CASSVDPTGELFF. The variable domain in full, completed from reference TRBV9 and TRBJ2-2, reads DSGVTQTPKHLITATGQRVTLRCSPRSGDLSVYWYQQSLDQGLQFLIQYYNGEERAKGNILERFSAQQFPDLHSELNLSSLELGDSALYFCASSVDPTGELFFGEGSRLTVL.

The chain recombines TRBV7-6 with TRBJ2-3; TCRdb's assignment of TRBD2 cannot be checked, as there is no DNA. CDR1 and CDR2 (germline): SGHVS, FNYEAQ. There are 17 residues in the CDR3. The CDR3 is CASSRVLAGGSTDTQYF.

The chain links TRBV29-1 to TRBJ2-1; the D call from TCRdb, TRBD2, cannot be confirmed without DNA. The CDR3 totals 12 residues. The V gene's germline CDR1 is SQVTM and CDR2 ANQGSEA. CDR3 in amino acids: CSGTSGSNEQFF.

The chain employs TRBV7-2 and TRBJ1-4; the TCRdb D gene call, TRBD1, has no DNA to confirm it. Germline CDR1 SGHTA, CDR2 FQGNSA. The CDR3 has 15 amino acids. CDR3 protein: CASSGGTATNEKLFF.

The chain carries TRBV4-3 and TRBJ2-1; the D gene TCRdb calls, TRBD1, cannot be checked with no DNA. Germline V gene sequence: CDR1 LGHNA, CDR2 YSLEER. There are 16 residues in the CDR3. The CDR3 protein is CASSPEPPPAGDEQFF.

The chain has TRBV24-1 and TRBJ1-2. Germline V CDR1 and CDR2: KGHDR, SFDVKD. The CDR3 covers 16 residues. The CDR3 here is CATSDSNTVTNYGYTF.

The chain uses TRBV2 and TRBJ2-7; TCRdb picks TRBD2, but there is no DNA to check that call. The CDR3 totals 16 residues. Germline CDR1 is SNHLY and CDR2 is FYNNEI. The CDR3 loop is CASKKEAGITTYEQYF.

This chain links TRBV29-1 with TRBJ2-5; the D gene TCRdb calls, TRBD2, cannot be checked with no DNA. The length of the CDR3 is 15 residues. Germline V gene sequence: CDR1 SQVTM, CDR2 ANQGSEA. The CDR3 reads CSVPLAAGVEETQYF.

The chain employs TRBV7-2 and TRBJ2-7. CDR3 length: 15 amino acids. Germline V gene lookup returns CDR1 SGHTA and CDR2 FQGNSA. This CDR3 is CASSFSDVRMGEQYF.

The J gene is TRBJ1-5, the V gene TRBV2; absent DNA, TCRdb's TRBD1 call cannot be checked. This CDR3 region has 13 residues. Germline CDR1 SNHLY, CDR2 FYNNEI. CDR3 residues: CASSEDGDQPQHF. Complete variable domain (other parts from reference TRBV2 and TRBJ1-5): EPEVTQTPSHQVTQMGQEVILRCVPISNHLYFYWYRQILGQKVEFLVSFYNNEISEKSEIFDDQFSVERPDGSNFTLKIRSTKLEDSAMYFCASSEDGDQPQHFGDGTRLSIL.

This chain uses TRBV6-5 with TRBJ2-5; TCRdb designates TRBD1, a call that cannot be tested without DNA. The CDR3 totals 15 residues. The germline gives CDR1 MNHEY, CDR2 SVGAGI. The CDR3 here is CASSHDRGLQETQYF.